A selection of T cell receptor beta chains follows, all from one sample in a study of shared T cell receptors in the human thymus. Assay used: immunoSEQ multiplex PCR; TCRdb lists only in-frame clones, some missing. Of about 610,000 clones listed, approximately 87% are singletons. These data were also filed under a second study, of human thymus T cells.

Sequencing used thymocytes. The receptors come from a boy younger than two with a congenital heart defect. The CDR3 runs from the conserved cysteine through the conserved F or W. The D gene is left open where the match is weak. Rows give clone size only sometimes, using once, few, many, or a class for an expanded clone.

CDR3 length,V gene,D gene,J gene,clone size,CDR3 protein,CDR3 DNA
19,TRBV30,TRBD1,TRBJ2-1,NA,CAWSSVRGLGVSSYNEQFF,TGTGCCTGGAGTTCTGTTAGGGGGCTAGGGGTTTCCTCCTACAATGAGCAGTTCTTC
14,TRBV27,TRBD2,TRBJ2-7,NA,CASSLERGWHEQYF,TGTGCCAGCAGTTTGGAGCGGGGGTGGCACGAGCAGTACTTC
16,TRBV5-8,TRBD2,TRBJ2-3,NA,CASSLRLAGVGDTQYF,TGTGCCAGCAGCCTGAGACTAGCGGGAGTCGGAGATACGCAGTATTTT
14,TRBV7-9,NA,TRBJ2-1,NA,CASSLTGNYNEQFF,TGTGCCAGCAGCTTAACCGGGAACTACAATGAGCAGTTCTTC
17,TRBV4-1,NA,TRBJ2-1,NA,CASSQEGGLASYNEQFF,TGCGCCAGCAGCCAAGAAGGTGGATTAGCTAGCTACAATGAGCAGTTCTTC
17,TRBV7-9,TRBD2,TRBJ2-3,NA,CASSLVELAGGGDTQYF,TGTGCCAGCAGCTTAGTTGAACTAGCGGGAGGGGGAGATACGCAGTATTTT
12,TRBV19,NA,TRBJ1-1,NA,CASSRTGSEAFF,TGTGCCAGTAGTCGAACAGGGAGTGAAGCTTTCTTT
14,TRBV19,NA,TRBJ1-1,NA,CASRPGAKYTEAFF,TGTGCCAGTAGACCGGGAGCCAAGTACACTGAAGCTTTCTTT
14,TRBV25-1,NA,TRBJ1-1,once,CASSGGIPGIEAFF,TGTGCCAGCAGCGGGGGAATACCGGGGATTGAAGCTTTCTTT
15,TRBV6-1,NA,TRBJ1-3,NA,CASSPDRLFGNTIYF,TGTGCCAGCAGCCCTGACAGGCTCTTTGGAAACACCATATATTTT
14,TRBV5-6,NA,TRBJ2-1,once,CASPSGSRAGRKFF,TGTGCCAGCCCCTCGGGTTCACGCGCGGGACGGAAGTTCTTC
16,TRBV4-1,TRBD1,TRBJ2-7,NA,CASSQADPQGAHEQYF,TGCGCCAGCAGCCAAGCGGACCCGCAGGGGGCACACGAGCAGTACTTC
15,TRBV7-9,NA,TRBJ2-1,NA,CASSLFGSSYNEQFF,TGTGCCAGCAGCTTATTCGGGAGTTCCTACAATGAGCAGTTCTTC
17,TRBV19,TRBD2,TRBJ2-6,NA,CASTPTSGKAGANVLTF,TGTGCCAGTACTCCGACTAGCGGGAAAGCTGGGGCCAACGTCCTGACTTTC
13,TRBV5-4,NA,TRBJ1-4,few,CASSLALNEKLFF,TGTGCCAGCAGCTTGGCCCTTAATGAAAAACTGTTTTTT
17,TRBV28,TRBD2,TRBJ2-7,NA,CASRGAALAGISYEQYF,TGTGCCAGCAGAGGGGCCGCGCTAGCGGGAATTTCCTACGAGCAGTACTTC
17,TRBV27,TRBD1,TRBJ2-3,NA,CASSLSPGQGVPDTQYF,TGTGCCAGCAGTTTATCACCGGGACAGGGCGTCCCAGATACGCAGTATTTT
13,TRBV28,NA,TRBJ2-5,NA,CASSLAGKETQYF,TGTGCCAGCAGTTTGGCCGGGAAAGAGACCCAGTACTTC
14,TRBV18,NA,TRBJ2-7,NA,CASSPRDTPYEQYF,TGTGCCAGCTCACCCCGGGACACCCCCTACGAGCAGTACTTC
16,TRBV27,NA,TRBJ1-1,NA,CASSSPVGAGSTEAFF,TGTGCCAGCAGTTCGCCGGTAGGGGCCGGGAGCACTGAAGCTTTCTTT
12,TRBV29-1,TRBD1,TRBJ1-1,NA,CSAVRGQAEAFF,TGCAGCGCCGTTAGGGGACAGGCGGAAGCTTTCTTT
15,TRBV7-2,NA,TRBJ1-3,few,CASSSLTGSGNTIYF,TGTGCCAGCAGCTCCTTAACGGGCTCTGGAAACACCATATATTTT
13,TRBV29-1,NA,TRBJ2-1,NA,CSARTQAYNEQFF,TGCAGCGCCAGGACACAAGCTTACAATGAGCAGTTCTTC
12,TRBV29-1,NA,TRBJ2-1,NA,CSVPSGHAEQFF,TGCAGCGTACCTTCGGGACACGCTGAGCAGTTCTTC
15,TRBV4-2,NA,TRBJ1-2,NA,CASSQGEGDYYGYTF,TGTGCCAGCAGCCAAGGCGAAGGGGATTACTATGGCTACACCTTC
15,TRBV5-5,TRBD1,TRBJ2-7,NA,CASSRGQGNTYEQYF,TGTGCCAGCAGCCGGGGACAGGGGAATACCTACGAGCAGTACTTC
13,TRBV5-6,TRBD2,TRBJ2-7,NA,CASSRDYPYEQYF,TGTGCCAGCAGCCGGGACTACCCCTACGAGCAGTACTTC
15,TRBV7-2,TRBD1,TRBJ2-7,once,CASSPHLGQGNEQYF,TGTGCCAGCAGCCCCCACCTGGGACAGGGGAACGAGCAGTACTTC
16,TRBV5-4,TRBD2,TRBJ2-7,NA,CASSSGLAGGYYEQYF,TGTGCCAGCAGCTCCGGACTAGCGGGAGGGTACTACGAGCAGTACTTC
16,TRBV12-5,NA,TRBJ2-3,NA,CASGFRGQGHTDTQYF,TGTGCTAGTGGTTTTAGGGGACAAGGCCACACAGATACGCAGTATTTT
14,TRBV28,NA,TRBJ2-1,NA,CASSPGLVYNEQFF,TGTGCCAGCAGTCCGGGACTGGTGTACAATGAGCAGTTCTTC
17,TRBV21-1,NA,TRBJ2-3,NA,CASIRGGGKLSTDTQYF,TGTGCCAGCATCCGAGGAGGGGGCAAATTAAGCACAGATACGCAGTATTTT
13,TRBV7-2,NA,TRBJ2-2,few,CASSSRLVGELFF,TGTGCCAGCAGCTCCAGACTAGTAGGGGAGCTGTTTTTT
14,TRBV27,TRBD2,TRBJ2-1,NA,CASSLTSGYGEQFF,TGTGCCAGCAGTTTAACTAGCGGGTATGGTGAGCAGTTCTTC
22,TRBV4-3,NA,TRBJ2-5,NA,CASSQEAFASGQLDIKRETQYF,TGCGCCAGCAGCCAAGAGGCCTTTGCTTCTGGACAGCTTGACATCAAGAGGGAGACCCAGTACTTC
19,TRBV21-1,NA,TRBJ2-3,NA,CASSAWSSGRLSVKGTQYF,TGTGCCAGCTCGGCATGGTCTAGCGGACGCCTCTCAGTTAAGGGTACGCAGTATTTT
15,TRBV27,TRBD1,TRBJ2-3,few,CASTPRTGERDTQYF,TGTGCCAGCACTCCACGGACAGGGGAGAGGGATACGCAGTATTTT
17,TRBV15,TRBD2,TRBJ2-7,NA,CATSRESLASGPYEQYF,TGTGCCACCAGCAGAGAAAGTTTAGCTAGCGGACCCTACGAGCAGTACTTC
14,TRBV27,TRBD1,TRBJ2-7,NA,CASSTGTGAYEQYF,TGTGCCAGCAGTACCGGGACAGGGGCCTACGAGCAGTACTTC
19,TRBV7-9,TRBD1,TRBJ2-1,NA,CASSYFELKDRGTYNEQFF,TGTGCCAGCAGCTATTTCGAGCTTAAGGACAGGGGAACCTACAATGAGCAGTTCTTC
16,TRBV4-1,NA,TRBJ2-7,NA,CASSQDVPAGVDEQYF,TGCGCCAGCAGCCAAGATGTACCGGCGGGCGTTGACGAGCAGTACTTC
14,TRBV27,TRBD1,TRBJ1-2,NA,CASSSRTGTYGYTF,TGTGCCAGCAGTTCCCGGACAGGGACTTATGGCTACACCTTC
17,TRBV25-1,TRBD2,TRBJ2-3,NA,CASHASGRLGSTDTQYF,TGTGCCAGCCACGCCAGCGGGAGATTAGGATCGACAGATACGCAGTATTTT
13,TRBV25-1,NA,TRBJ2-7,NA,CASSDWESYEQYF,TGTGCCAGCAGTGACTGGGAGTCCTACGAGCAGTACTTC
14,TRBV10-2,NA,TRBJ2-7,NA,CASGEQRAPYEQYF,TGCGCCAGCGGGGAGCAGCGAGCCCCCTACGAGCAGTACTTC
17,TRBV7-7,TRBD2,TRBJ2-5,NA,CASSLGVAGPYQETQYF,TGTGCCAGCAGCTTAGGAGTAGCGGGACCTTACCAAGAGACCCAGTACTTC
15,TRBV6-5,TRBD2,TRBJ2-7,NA,CASSPRSSGSYGQYF,TGTGCCAGCAGCCCGCGATCTAGCGGGTCCTACGGGCAGTACTTC
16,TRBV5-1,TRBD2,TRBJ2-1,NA,CASSFEREGFLNEQFF,TGCGCCAGCAGCTTTGAACGGGAGGGGTTCCTGAATGAGCAGTTCTTC
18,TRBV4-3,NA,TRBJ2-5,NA,CASSQLVGLRGTQETQYF,TGCGCCAGCAGCCAGCTAGTGGGACTCCGGGGAACTCAAGAGACCCAGTACTTC
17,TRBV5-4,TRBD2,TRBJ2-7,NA,CASSGTSGNSTSYEQYF,TGTGCCAGCAGTGGGACTAGCGGGAATTCTACCTCCTACGAGCAGTACTTC
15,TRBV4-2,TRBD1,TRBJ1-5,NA,CASSHGTGGHQPQHF,TGTGCCAGCAGCCATGGGACAGGGGGCCATCAGCCCCAGCATTTT